This is a list of T cell receptor beta chains from one sample in a study of shared clonotypes between healthy human individuals. Generated by immunoSEQ multiplex PCR, the TCRdb table keeps only in-frame clones and is missing some. The sample has about 680,000 clones, 73% seen once; the top ten hold about 1.8%. Specimen: memory CD4+ T cells sorted from blood. These receptor sequences come from a woman aged 25-40 years in good health. Both conserved end residues are part of each CDR3. D genes are given only for firm matches. Rows may omit the clone size; those that give it use once, few, many or a size class.

>TRBD1|TRBV28|TRBJ1-2|NA
TGTGCCAGCAGTTTGGGAGGGGGCGCCTTTAACTATGGCTACACCTTC
CASSLGGGAFNYGYTF
>NA|TRBV6-6|TRBJ1-5|NA
TGTGCCAGCACTAACGGGGGGGCGAGCAATCAGCCCCAGCATTTT
CASTNGGASNQPQHF
>NA|TRBV6-1|TRBJ1-4|few
TGTGCCAGCAGTGGGGAGGCTATGGGGGAAAAACTGTTTTTT
CASSGEAMGEKLFF
>NA|TRBV7-3|TRBJ1-1|NA
TGTGCCAGCAACCTACACAGGAACACTGAAGCTTTCTTT
CASNLHRNTEAFF
>TRBD2|TRBV28|TRBJ2-3|NA
TGTGCCAGCAGTCGGACGGGACTAGCGTGCACAGATACGCAGTATTTT
CASSRTGLACTDTQYF
>NA|TRBV10-2|TRBJ1-1|few
TGCGCCAGCAGTGAGTTTACCCGGAAAACAGTTAACACTGAAGCTTTCTTT
CASSEFTRKTVNTEAFF
>TRBD1|TRBV5-6|TRBJ2-5|NA
TGTGCCAGCAGCGCGGACAGGGGATCAGGAGGAGAGACCCAGTACTTC
CASSADRGSGGETQYF
>TRBD2|TRBV7-9|TRBJ2-3|NA
TGTGCCAGCAGCTGGACTAGCGGGAGGTCCACAGATACGCAGTATTTT
CASSWTSGRSTDTQYF
>NA|TRBV2|TRBJ2-2|NA
TGTGCCAGCAGATTCCAGGGGACTAACACCGGGGAGCTGTTTTTT
CASRFQGTNTGELFF
>NA|TRBV27|TRBJ2-7|many
TGTGCCAGCAGTACCCTTGGGGTGGACGAGCAGTACTTC
CASSTLGVDEQYF
>NA|TRBV6-4|TRBJ1-5|NA
TGTGCCAGTACACGACCTTATAGCAATCAGCCCCAGCATTTT
CASTRPYSNQPQHF
>NA|TRBV29-1|TRBJ1-5|NA
TGCAGCGTTGTCCCTGGGGGCAATCAGCCCCAGCATTTT
CSVVPGGNQPQHF
>NA|TRBV29-1|TRBJ1-3|NA
TGCAGCGTTGAGGAAGGCATTCGAAACACCATATATTTT
CSVEEGIRNTIYF
>NA|TRBV30|TRBJ2-2|once
TGTGCCTGGAGTGGGATTGCGGGACCGAACACCGGGGAGCTGTTTTTT
CAWSGIAGPNTGELFF
>NA|TRBV7-2|TRBJ2-2|many
TGTGCCAGCAGTCTCGGGACTGGAGAATCCGGGGAGCTGTTTTTT
CASSLGTGESGELFF
>TRBD2|TRBV11-2|TRBJ2-5|NA
TGTGCCAGCAGCTACGGACTAGCGGGAGGGTCGCGAGAGACCCAGTACTTC
CASSYGLAGGSRETQYF
>NA|TRBV7-9|TRBJ2-5|NA
TGTGCCAGCAGCTTCGGCAGGGGAAACCAAGAGACCCAGTACTTC
CASSFGRGNQETQYF
>NA|TRBV11-3|TRBJ2-1|NA
TGTGCCAGCAGCTTAGAATCCGGCAGGGGTGGCTACAATGAGCAGTTCTTC
CASSLESGRGGYNEQFF
>NA|TRBV5-6|TRBJ2-7|NA
TGTGCCAGCAGCTTTCTGCAGGGGCCCTACGAGCAGTACTTC
CASSFLQGPYEQYF
>NA|TRBV18|TRBJ2-1|NA
TGTGCCAGCTCACCCCAAACGGGACTTAATGAGCAGTTCTTC
CASSPQTGLNEQFF
>TRBD1|TRBV19|TRBJ1-2|NA
TGTGCCAGTAGTATAGGAGGGACAGCGATTAACTATGGCTACACCTTC
CASSIGGTAINYGYTF
>NA|TRBV6-4|TRBJ2-6|few
TGTGCCAGCAGTGACTCTGAGTACTCTGGGGCCAACGTCCTGACTTTC
CASSDSEYSGANVLTF
>NA|TRBV28|TRBJ2-7|NA
TGTGCCAGCAGTTTAAACGGACATCCGACCTACGAGCAGTACTTC
CASSLNGHPTYEQYF
>NA|TRBV19|TRBJ1-2|few
TGTGCCAGTAGTGGGCGGCATCCCAACTATGGCTACACCTTC
CASSGRHPNYGYTF
>NA|TRBV11-2|TRBJ2-5|NA
TGTGCCAGCAGCCCAACCGGTGCCGGGGAGACCCAGTACTTC
CASSPTGAGETQYF
>NA|TRBV2|TRBJ1-2|NA
TGTGCCAGCAGCGACTTGAACGTCGGTCAGTTTGGGGCAGGAGGCTACACCTTC
CASSDLNVGQFGAGGYTF
>NA|TRBV6-1|TRBJ1-4|few
TGTGCCAGCAGTGAAATTGCTTTCGTAGATGAAAAACTGTTTTTT
CASSEIAFVDEKLFF
>NA|TRBV19|TRBJ1-5|NA
TGTGCCAGTTCGTACAGGACTACTCAGGGCAATCAGCCCCAGCATTTT
CASSYRTTQGNQPQHF
>TRBD1|TRBV7-9|TRBJ2-7|NA
TGTGCCAGCAGCGGACAGGGATACGAGCAGTACTTC
CASSGQGYEQYF
>TRBD1|TRBV7-7|TRBJ2-5|NA
TGTGCCAGCAGCTATTCCATTGGGACAGGGGGAGAGACCCAGTACTTC
CASSYSIGTGGETQYF
>NA|TRBV6-6|TRBJ2-7|NA
TGTGCCAGCAGTTACTCGAGGCAGGGCGGCTACGAGCAGTACTTC
CASSYSRQGGYEQYF
>NA|TRBV28|TRBJ2-7|NA
TGTGCCAGCAGGGACTGGGTGGGATCCTACGAGCAGTACTTC
CASRDWVGSYEQYF
>NA|TRBV7-6|TRBJ2-3|NA
TGTGCCAGCAGCCTAACCCAGGAGCGAGGAGATACGCAGTATTTT
CASSLTQERGDTQYF
>NA|TRBV19|TRBJ2-2|few
TGTATCTCAGCCGGGGAGCTGTTTTTT
CISAGELFF
>TRBD2|TRBV7-2|TRBJ2-1|NA
TGTGCCAGCACCCTAACCTATAGCGGGAGCCACAATGAGCAGTTCTTC
CASTLTYSGSHNEQFF
>NA|TRBV27|TRBJ1-1|many
TGTGCCAGCGGGGGCGTGAGGGGGACTGAAGCTTTCTTT
CASGGVRGTEAFF
>NA|TRBV6-5|TRBJ1-1|once
TGTGCCAGCAGTTACAGGGGAATGAACACTGAAGCTTTCTTT
CASSYRGMNTEAFF